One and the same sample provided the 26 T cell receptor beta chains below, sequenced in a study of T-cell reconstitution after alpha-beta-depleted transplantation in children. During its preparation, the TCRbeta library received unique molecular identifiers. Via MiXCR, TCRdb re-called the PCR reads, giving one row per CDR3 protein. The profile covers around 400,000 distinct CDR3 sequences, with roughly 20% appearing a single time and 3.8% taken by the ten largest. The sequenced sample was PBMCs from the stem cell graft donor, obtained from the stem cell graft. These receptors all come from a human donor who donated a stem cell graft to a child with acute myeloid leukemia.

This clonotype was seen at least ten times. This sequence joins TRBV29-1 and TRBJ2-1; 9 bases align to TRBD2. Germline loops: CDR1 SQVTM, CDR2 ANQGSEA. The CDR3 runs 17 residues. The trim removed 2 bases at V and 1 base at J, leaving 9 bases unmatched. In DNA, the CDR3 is TGCAGCGTTGAACACCTGAGACTAGCGGTTTCCTACAATGAGCAGTTCTTC. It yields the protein CSVEHLRLAVSYNEQFF.

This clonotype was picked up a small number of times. The CDR3 DNA sequence: TGCGCCAGCAGCACACCGGGACTAGCGGGAGGAATGCGGTACTTC. This encodes CASSTPGLAGGMRYF. V usage is TRBV5-1 and J usage is TRBJ2-7, with TRBD2 identical over 15 bases. The CDR3 runs 15 residues. Germline CDR1 reads SGHRS; CDR2 reads YFSETQ. V lost 4 bases, J lost 12 bases, and 11 bases stayed unmatched.

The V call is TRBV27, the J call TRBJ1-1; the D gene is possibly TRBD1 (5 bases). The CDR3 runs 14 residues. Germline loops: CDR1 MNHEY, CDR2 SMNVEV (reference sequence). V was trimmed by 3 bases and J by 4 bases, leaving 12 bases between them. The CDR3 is CASSLTAQATEAFF. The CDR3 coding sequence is TGTGCCAGCAGTTTGACCGCACAGGCCACTGAAGCTTTCTTT.

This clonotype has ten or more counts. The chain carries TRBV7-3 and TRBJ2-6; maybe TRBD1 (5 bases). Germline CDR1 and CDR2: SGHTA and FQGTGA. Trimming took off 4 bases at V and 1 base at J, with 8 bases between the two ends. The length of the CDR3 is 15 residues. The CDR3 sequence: CASSSPGSGANVLTF. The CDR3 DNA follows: TGTGCCAGCAGCTCTCCAGGGTCTGGGGCCAACGTCCTGACTTTC.

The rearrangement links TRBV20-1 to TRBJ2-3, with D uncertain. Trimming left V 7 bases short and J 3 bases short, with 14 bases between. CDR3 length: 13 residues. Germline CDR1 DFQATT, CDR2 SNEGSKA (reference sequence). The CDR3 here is CSVSLIGTDTQYF. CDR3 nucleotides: TGCAGTGTATCCTTAATTGGTACAGATACGCAGTATTTT.

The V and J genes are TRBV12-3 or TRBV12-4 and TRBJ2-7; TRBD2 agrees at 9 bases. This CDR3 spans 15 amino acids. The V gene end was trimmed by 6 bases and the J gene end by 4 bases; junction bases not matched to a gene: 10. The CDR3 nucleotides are TGTGCCAGCAGGTCTGCCGGGACTAGCAGGTACGAGCAGTACTTC. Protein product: CASRSAGTSRYEQYF.

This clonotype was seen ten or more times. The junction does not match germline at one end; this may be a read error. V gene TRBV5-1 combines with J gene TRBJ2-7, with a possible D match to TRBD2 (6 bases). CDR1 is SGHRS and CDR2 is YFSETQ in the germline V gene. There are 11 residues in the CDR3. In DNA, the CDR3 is TGTGCCAGCAGTAGCGGTTACGAGCAGTACTTC. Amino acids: CASSSGYEQYF. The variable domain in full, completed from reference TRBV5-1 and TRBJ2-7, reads KAGVTQTPRYLIKTRGQQVTLSCSPISGHRSVSWYQQTPGQGLQFLFEYFSETQRNKGNFPGRFSGRQFSNSRSEMNVSTLELGDSALYLCASSSGYEQYFGPGTRLTVT.

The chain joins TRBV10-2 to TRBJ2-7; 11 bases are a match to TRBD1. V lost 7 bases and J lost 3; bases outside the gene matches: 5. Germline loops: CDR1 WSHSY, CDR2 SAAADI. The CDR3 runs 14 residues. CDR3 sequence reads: CASKRTGGDYEQYF. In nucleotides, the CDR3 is TGCGCCAGCAAACGGACAGGGGGCGACTACGAGCAGTACTTC.

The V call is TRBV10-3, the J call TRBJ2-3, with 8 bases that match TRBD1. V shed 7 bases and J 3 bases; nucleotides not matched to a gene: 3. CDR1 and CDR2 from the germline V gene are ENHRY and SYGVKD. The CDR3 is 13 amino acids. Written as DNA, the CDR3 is TGTGCCATCAAGGGACAGGCAACAGATACGCAGTATTTT. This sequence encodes CAIKGQATDTQYF.

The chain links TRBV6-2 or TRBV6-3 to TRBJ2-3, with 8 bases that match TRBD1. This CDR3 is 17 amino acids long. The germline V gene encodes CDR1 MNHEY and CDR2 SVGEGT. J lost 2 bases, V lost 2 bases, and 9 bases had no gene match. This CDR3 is CASSYRPGQGYTDTQYF. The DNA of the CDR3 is TGTGCCAGCAGTTACCGACCTGGACAGGGTTACACAGATACGCAGTATTTT.

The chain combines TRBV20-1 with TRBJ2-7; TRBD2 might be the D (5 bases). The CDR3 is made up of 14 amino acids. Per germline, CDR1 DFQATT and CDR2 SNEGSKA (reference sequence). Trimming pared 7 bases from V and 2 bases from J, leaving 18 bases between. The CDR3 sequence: CSVPTRTVAYEQYF. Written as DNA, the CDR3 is TGCAGTGTCCCGACCAGGACTGTGGCCTACGAGCAGTACTTC.

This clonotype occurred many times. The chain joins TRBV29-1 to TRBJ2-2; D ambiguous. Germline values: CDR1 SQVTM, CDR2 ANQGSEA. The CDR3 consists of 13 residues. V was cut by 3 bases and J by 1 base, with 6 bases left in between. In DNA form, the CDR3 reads TGCAGCGTTGACATATTGAACACCGGGGAGCTGTTTTTT. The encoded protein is CSVDILNTGELFF.

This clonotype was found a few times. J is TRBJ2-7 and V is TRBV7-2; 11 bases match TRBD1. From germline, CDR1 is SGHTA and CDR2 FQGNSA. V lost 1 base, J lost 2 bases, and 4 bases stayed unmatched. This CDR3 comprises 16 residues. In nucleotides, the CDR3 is TGTGCCAGCAGCTTAGAAGGGACAGGGGGTACCTACGAGCAGTACTTC. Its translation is CASSLEGTGGTYEQYF.

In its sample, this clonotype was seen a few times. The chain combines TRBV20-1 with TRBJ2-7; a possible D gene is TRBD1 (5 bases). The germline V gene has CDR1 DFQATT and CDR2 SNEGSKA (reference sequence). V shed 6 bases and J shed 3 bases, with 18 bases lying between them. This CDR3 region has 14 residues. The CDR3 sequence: CSALVKGELYEQYF. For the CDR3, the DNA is TGCAGTGCCCTAGTCAAAGGGGAACTCTACGAGCAGTACTTC.

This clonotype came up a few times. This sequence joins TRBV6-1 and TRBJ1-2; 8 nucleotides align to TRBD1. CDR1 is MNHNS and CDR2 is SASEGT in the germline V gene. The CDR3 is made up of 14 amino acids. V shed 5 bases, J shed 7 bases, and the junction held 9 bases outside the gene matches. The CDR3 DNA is TGTGCCAGCAGTCGTACCCTCAGGGGGCCTGGCTACACCTTC. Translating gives CASSRTLRGPGYTF.

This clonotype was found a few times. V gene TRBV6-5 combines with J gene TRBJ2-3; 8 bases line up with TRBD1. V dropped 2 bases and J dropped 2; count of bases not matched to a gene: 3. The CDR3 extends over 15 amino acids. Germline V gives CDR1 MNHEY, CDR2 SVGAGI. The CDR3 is CASSYRTGHTDTQYF. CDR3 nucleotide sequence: TGTGCCAGCAGTTACCGGACAGGGCACACAGATACGCAGTATTTT.

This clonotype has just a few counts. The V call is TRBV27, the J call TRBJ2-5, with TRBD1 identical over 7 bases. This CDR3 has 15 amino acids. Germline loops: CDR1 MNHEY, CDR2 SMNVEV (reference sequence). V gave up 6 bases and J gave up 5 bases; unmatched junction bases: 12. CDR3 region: CASSTPNRGSETQYF. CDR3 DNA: TGTGCCAGCAGCACCCCGAACAGGGGTTCGGAGACCCAGTACTTC.

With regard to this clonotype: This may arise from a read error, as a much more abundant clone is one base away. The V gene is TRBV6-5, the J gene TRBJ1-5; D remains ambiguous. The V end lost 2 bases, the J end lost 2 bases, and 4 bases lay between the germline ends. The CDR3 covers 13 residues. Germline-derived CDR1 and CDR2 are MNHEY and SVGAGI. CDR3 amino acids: CASSYGGNQPQHF. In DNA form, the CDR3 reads TGTGCCAGCAGTTACGGGGGCAATCAGCCCCAGCATTTT.

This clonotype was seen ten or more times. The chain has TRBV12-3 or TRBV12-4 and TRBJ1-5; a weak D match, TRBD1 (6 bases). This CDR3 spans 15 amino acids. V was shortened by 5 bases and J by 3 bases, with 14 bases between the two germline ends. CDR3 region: CASSLGGGSNQPQHF. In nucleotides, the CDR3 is TGTGCCAGCAGTCTCGGAGGGGGATCCAATCAGCCCCAGCATTTT.

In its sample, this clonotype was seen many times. The CDR3 protein is CASSELAGGPNEQFF. The CDR3 nucleotides read TGTGCCAGCAGTGAACTAGCGGGAGGGCCCAATGAGCAGTTCTTC. V and J are TRBV2 and TRBJ2-1, with 12 bases aligning to TRBD2. CDR3 size: 15 residues. V lost 2 bases, J lost 6 bases, and 2 bases stayed unmatched. Looked up from germline, CDR1 is SNHLY and CDR2 is FYNNEI.

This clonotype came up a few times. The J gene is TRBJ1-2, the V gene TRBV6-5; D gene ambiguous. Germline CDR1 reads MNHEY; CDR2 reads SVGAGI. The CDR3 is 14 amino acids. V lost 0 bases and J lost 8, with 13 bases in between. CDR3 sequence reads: CASSYSHEGSGYTF. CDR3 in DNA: TGTGCCAGCAGTTACTCCCACGAAGGGTCCGGCTACACCTTC.

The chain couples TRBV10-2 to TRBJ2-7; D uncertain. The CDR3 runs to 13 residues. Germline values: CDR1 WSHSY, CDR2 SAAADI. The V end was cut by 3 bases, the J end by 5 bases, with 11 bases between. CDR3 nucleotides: TGCGCCAGCAGTGACACACTCTGGGACGAGCAGTACTTC. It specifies CASSDTLWDEQYF.

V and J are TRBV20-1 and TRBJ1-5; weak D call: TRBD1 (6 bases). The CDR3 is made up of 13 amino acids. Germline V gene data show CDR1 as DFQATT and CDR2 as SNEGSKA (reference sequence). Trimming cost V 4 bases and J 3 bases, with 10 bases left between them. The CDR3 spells CSANYRANQPQHF. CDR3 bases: TGCAGTGCTAACTACAGGGCCAATCAGCCCCAGCATTTT.

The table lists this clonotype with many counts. The CDR3 loop reads CAISPGTDTQYF. The CDR3 nucleotides are TGTGCCATCAGTCCGGGCACAGATACGCAGTATTTT. The chain carries TRBV10-3 and TRBJ2-3; D ambiguous. This CDR3 has 12 residues. Germline V lookup: CDR1 ENHRY, CDR2 SYGVKD. V lost 5 bases and J lost 1, with 4 bases in between.

CDR3 bases: TGTGCCAGCAGTTACGCAGGGGGAAGGACTGAAGCTTTCTTT. Amino acids: CASSYAGGRTEAFF. J is TRBJ1-1 and V is TRBV6-5; TRBD1 matches 7 bases. With 2 bases clipped from V and 5 bases from J, the junction kept 5 bases outside the gene matches. This CDR3 spans 14 amino acids. Germline V lookup: CDR1 MNHEY, CDR2 SVGAGI.

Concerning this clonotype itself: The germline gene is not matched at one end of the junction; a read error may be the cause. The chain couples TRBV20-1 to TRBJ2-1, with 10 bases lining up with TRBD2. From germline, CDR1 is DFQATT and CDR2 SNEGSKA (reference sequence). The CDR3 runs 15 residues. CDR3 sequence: CSARAPASGSGGRVF. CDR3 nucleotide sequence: TGCAGTGCTAGAGCCCCCGCTAGCGGGAGTGGGGGGCGTGTCTTC.